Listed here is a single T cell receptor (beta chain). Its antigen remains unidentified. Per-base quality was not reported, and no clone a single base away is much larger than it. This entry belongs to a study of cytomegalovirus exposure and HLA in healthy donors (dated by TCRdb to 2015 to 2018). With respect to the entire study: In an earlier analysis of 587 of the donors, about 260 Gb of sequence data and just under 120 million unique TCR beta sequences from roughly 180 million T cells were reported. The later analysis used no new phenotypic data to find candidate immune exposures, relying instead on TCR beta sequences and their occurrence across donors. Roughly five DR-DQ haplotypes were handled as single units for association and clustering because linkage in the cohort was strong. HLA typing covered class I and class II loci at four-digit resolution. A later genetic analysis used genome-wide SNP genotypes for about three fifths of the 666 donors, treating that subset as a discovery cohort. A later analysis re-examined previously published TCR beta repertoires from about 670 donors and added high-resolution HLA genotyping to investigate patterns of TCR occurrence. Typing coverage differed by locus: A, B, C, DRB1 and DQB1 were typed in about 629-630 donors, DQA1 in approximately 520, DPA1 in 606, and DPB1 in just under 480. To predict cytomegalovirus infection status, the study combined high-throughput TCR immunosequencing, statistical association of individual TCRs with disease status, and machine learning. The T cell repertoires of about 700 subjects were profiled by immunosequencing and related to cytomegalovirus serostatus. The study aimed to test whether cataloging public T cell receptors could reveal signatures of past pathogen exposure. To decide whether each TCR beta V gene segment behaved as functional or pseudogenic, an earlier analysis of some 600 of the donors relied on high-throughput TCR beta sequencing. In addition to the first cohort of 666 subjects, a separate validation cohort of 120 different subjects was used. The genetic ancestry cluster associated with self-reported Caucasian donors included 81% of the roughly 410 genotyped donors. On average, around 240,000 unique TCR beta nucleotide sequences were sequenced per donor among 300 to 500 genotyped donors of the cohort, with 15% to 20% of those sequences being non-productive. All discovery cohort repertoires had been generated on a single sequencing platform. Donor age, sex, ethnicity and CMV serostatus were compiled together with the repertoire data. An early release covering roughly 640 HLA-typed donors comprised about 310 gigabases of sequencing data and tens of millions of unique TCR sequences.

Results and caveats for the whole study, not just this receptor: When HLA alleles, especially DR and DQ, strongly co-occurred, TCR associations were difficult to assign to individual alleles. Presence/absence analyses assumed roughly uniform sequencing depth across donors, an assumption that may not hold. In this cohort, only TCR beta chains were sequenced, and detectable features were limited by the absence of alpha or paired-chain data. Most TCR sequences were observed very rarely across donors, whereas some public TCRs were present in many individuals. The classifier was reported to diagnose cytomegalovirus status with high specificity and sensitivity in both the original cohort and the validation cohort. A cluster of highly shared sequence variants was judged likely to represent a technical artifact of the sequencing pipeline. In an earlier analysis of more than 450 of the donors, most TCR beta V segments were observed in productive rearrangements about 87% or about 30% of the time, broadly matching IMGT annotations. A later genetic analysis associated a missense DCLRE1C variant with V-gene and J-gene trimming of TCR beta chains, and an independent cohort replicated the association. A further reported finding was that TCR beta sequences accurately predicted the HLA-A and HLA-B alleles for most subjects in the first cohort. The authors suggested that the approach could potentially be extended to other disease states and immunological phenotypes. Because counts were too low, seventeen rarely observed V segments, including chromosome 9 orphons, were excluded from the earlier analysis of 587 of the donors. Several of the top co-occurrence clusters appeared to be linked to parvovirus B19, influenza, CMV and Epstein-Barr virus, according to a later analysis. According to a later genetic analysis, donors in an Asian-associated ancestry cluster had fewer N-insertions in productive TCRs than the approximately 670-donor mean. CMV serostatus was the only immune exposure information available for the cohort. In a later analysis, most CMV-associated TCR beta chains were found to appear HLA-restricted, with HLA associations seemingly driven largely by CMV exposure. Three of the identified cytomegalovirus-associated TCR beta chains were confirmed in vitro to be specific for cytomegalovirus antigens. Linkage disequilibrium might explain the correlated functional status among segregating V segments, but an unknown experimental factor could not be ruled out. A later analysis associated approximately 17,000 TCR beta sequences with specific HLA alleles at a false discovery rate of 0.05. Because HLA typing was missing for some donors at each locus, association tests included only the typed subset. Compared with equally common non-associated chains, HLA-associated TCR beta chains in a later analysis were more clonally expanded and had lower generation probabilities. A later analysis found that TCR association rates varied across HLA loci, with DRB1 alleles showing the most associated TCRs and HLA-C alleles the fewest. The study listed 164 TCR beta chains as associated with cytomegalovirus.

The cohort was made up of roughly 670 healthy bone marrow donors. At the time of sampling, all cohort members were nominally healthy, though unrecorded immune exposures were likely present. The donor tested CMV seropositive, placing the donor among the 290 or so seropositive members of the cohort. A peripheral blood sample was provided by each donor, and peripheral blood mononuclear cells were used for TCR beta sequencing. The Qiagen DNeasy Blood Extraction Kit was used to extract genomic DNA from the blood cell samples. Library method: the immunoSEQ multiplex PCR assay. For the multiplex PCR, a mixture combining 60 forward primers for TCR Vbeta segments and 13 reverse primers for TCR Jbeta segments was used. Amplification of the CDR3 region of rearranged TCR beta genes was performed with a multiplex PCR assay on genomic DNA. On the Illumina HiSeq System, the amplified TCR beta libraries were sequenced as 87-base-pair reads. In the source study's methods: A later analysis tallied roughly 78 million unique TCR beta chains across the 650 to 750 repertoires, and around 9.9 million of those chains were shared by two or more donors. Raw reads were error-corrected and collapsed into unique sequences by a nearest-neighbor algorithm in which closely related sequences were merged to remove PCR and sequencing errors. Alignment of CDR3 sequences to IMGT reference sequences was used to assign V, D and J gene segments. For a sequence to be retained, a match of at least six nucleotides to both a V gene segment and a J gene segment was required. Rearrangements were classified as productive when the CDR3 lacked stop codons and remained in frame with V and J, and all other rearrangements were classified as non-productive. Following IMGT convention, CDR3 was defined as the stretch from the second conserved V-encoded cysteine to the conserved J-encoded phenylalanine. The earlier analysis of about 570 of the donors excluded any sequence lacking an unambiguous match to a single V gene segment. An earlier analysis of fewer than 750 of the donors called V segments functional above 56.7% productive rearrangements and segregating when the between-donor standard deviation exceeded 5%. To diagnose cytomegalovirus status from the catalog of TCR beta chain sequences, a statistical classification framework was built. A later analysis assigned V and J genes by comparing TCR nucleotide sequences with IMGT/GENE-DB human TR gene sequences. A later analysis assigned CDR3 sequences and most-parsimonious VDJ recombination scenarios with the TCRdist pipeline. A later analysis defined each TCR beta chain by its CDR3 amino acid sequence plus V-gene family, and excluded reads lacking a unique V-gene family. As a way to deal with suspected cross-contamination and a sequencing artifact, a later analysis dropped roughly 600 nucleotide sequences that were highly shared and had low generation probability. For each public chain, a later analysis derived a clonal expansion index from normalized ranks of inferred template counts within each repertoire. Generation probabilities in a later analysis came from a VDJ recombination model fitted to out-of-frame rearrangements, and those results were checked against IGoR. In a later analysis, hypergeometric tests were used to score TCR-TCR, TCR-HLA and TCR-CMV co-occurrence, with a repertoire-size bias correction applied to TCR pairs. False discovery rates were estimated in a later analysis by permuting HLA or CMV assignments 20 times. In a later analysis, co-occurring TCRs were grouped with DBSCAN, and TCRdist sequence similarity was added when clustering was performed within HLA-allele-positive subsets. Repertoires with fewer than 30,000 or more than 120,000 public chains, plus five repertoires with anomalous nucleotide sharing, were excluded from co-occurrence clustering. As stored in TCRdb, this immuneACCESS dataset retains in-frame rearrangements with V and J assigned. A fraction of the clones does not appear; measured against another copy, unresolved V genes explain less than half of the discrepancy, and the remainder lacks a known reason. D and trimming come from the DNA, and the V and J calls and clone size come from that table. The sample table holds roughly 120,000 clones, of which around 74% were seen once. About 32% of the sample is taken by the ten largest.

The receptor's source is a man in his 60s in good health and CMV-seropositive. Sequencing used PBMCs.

The CDR3: CASSKSRGGDEQYF. The DNA sequence follows: TGTGCCAGTAGTAAATCAAGGGGGGGAGACGAGCAGTACTTC. This chain joins TRBV19 to TRBJ2-7, with TRBD2 as a weak D call on 7 bases. Between the V and J ends, shortened by 4 bases and 5 bases respectively, the junction contains 15 bases. CDR1 LNHDA and CDR2 SQIVND were looked up in the germline V gene (reference sequence). CDR3 length: 14 amino acids, cysteine to phenylalanine. Only the CDR3 part of the read is kept: 42 bases, read in frame from the first base.